The 27 T cell receptor beta chains presented below share a single source sample, sequenced in a study of control samples from healthy donors and cancer patients. The table came from immunoSEQ multiplex PCR; TCRdb's copy has only in-frame clones and leaves some out. The data show roughly 88,000 clones, with more than 85% seen just once and less than 10% held by the top ten. The sequencing sample was made of blood. These receptors were obtained from a man between 18 and 35 years old in good health.

Here the CDR3 reads CASRTTADRQLPRDEKLFF. The DNA of the CDR3 is TGCGCCAGCCGTACCACAGCGGACAGGCAGCTTCCGCGAGATGAAAAACTGTTTTTT. The chain couples TRBV5-1 to TRBJ1-4; 7 bases agree with TRBD1. This CDR3 is 19 amino acids long. Losses at the gene ends were 7 bases for V and 6 bases for J; bases not matched to a gene: 24. In germline, CDR1 is SGHRS, CDR2 YFSETQ.

The chain carries TRBV28 and TRBJ2-1, with 14 nucleotides matching TRBD2. The V and J ends lost 5 bases and 2 bases, in that order; junction bases with no gene match: 5. This CDR3 region has 17 residues. The V gene's germline CDR1 is MDHEN and CDR2 SYDVKM. The chain's CDR3 is CASSTRLAGGTYNEQFF. Here the CDR3 DNA reads TGTGCCAGCAGTACCCGACTAGCGGGAGGGACCTACAATGAGCAGTTCTTC.

The chain has TRBV7-8 and TRBJ2-2, with D possibly matching TRBD1 (5 bases). CDR1 SGHVS and CDR2 FQNEAQ come from the germline V gene. The CDR3 spans 15 residues. The V end lost 6 bases, the J end lost 4 bases, and 15 bases lay between the germline ends. CDR3 protein: CASSWGPSVTGELFF. In DNA, the CDR3 is TGTGCCAGCAGTTGGGGCCCCTCGGTCACCGGGGAGCTGTTTTTT.

The chain has TRBV2 and TRBJ1-5; TRBD1 might be the D (6 bases). Trimming took off 7 bases at V and 0 bases at J, with 22 bases between the two ends. The germline V gene has CDR1 SNHLY and CDR2 FYNNEI. The CDR3 consists of 18 residues. CDR3 nucleotides: TGTGCCAGCAATAATGGTCCAGGGGCGATAGCTAGCAATCAGCCCCAGCATTTT. It translates to CASNNGPGAIASNQPQHF.

The genes are TRBV4-2 and TRBJ1-5; unclear D gene. The CDR3 has 13 amino acids. Germline-derived CDR1 and CDR2 are LGHNA and YNFKEQ. V dropped 1 base and J dropped 5 bases, with 6 bases sitting between them. The CDR3 loop reads CASSQGLDQPQHF. The CDR3 DNA reads as TGTGCCAGCAGCCAAGGATTAGATCAGCCCCAGCATTTT.

The chain couples TRBV7-8 to TRBJ1-5, with 10 bases that match TRBD1. The CDR3 covers 16 residues. Germline-derived CDR1 and CDR2 are SGHVS and FQNEAQ. V lost 4 bases and J lost 4; bases outside the gene matches: 7. The CDR3 sequence is CASSSGQGGLNQPQHF. The CDR3 nucleotides read TGTGCCAGCAGCTCCGGACAGGGGGGTCTAAATCAGCCCCAGCATTTT.

This sequence joins TRBV30 and TRBJ1-4, with unresolved D. V lost 2 bases to trimming and J lost 7 bases, with 8 bases between them. Germline CDR1 reads GTSNPN; CDR2 reads SVGIG (reference sequence). This CDR3 has 12 amino acids. CDR3 nucleotide sequence: TGTGCCTGGAGTATCGAGCGTGAAAAACTGTTTTTT. Translation: CAWSIEREKLFF. Based on the CDR3 plus reference TRBV30 and TRBJ1-4, the full variable domain is SQTIHQWPATLVQPVGSPLSLECTVEGTSNPNLYWYRQAAGRGLQLLFYSVGIGQISSEVPQNLSASRPQDRQFILSSKKLLLSDSGFYLCAWSIEREKLFFGSGTQLSVL.

The chain recombines TRBV5-1 with TRBJ1-2; 11 bases fit TRBD1. This CDR3 region has 15 residues. Trimming at V came to 4 bases and at J to 3 bases, leaving 5 bases not matched to a gene. Germline-derived CDR1 and CDR2 are SGHRS and YFSETQ. For the CDR3, the DNA is TGCGCCAGCAGCGGGGGACAGGGGGTCCACTATGGCTACACCTTC. As protein: CASSGGQGVHYGYTF.

The V gene is TRBV7-9, the J gene TRBJ1-5; D uncertain. The CDR3 loop spans 14 amino acids. V was pared by 2 bases and J by 7 bases, with 12 bases between. Germline lookup yields CDR1 SEHNR and CDR2 FQNEAQ (reference sequence). The CDR3 region has the DNA TGTGCCAGCAGCTTAACGGGTTTTGGACAGCCCCAGCATTTT. Residues: CASSLTGFGQPQHF.

The chain has TRBV3-1 (or the pseudogene TRBV3-2) and TRBJ2-3, with 13 bases lining up with TRBD2. Germline V gene lookup returns CDR1 LGHDT and CDR2 YNNKEL (reference sequence). The CDR3 spans 17 residues. V gave up 0 bases and J gave up 3 bases; unmatched junction bases: 3. The CDR3 here is CASSQEWTSGSTDTQYF. DNA of the CDR3: TGTGCCAGCAGCCAAGAATGGACTAGCGGGAGTACAGATACGCAGTATTTT.

The rearrangement joins TRBV2 to TRBJ1-2, with 7 bases that match TRBD1. Germline V gene data show CDR1 as SNHLY and CDR2 as FYNNEI. V trimming: 7 bases; J trimming: 4 bases; junction bases outside the gene matches: 3. The CDR3 spans 12 residues. Here the CDR3 reads CASNPGGYGYTF. For the CDR3, the DNA is TGTGCCAGCAATCCAGGGGGCTATGGCTACACCTTC.

The CDR3 DNA follows: TGTGCCAGCAGCCAAACAGCTCTAGGAGCTTTCTTT. Residues: CASSQTALGAFF. The chain employs TRBV7-9 and TRBJ1-1; no reliable D call. V gave up 5 bases and J gave up 10 bases, with 14 bases separating them. The CDR3 contains 12 residues. Looked up from germline, CDR1 is SEHNR and CDR2 is FQNEAQ (reference sequence).

The rearrangement uses TRBV9 and TRBJ2-3, with 13 bases matching TRBD2. Germline loops: CDR1 SGDLS, CDR2 YYNGEE. This CDR3 is built from 19 residues. V shed 0 bases, J shed 2 bases, and the junction held 9 bases outside the gene matches. CDR3 nucleotides: TGTGCCAGCAGCGTAGAATTTTGGGGACTAGCGGGGTCCACAGATACGCAGTATTTT. The encoded protein is CASSVEFWGLAGSTDTQYF.

The V and J genes are TRBV7-8 and TRBJ2-2; no clear D gene. Trimming took 5 bases from V and 0 from J, leaving 4 bases between them. The CDR3 totals 13 residues. In germline, CDR1 is SGHVS, CDR2 FQNEAQ. This CDR3 is CASSPANTGELFF. The CDR3 coding sequence is TGTGCCAGCAGCCCAGCGAACACCGGGGAGCTGTTTTTT.

V usage is TRBV27 and J usage is TRBJ1-5; 7 bases line up with TRBD1. V dropped 2 bases and J dropped 5; count of bases not matched to a gene: 9. Germline V gives CDR1 MNHEY, CDR2 SMNVEV (reference sequence). The CDR3 runs 16 residues. The DNA of the CDR3 is TGTGCCAGCAGTTTAAGTTTTAAGACAGGGCATCAGCCCCAGCATTTT. Amino acid sequence: CASSLSFKTGHQPQHF.

The chain employs TRBV5-6 and TRBJ1-2; 9 bases fit TRBD1. CDR1 SGHDT and CDR2 YYEEEE come from the germline V gene. CDR3 length: 17 amino acids. The J segment lost 3 bases and the V segment lost 4 bases, leaving 13 bases of the junction unmatched. CDR3 loop: CASSRIRWGQGDYGYTF. The CDR3 coding sequence is TGTGCCAGCAGCCGGATACGTTGGGGACAGGGCGACTATGGCTACACCTTC.

The chain links TRBV7-3 to TRBJ2-1; no clear D gene. V was pared by 5 bases and J by 8 bases, with 16 bases between. The germline gives CDR1 SGHTA, CDR2 FQGTGA. This CDR3 comprises 14 residues. CDR3 DNA sequence: TGTGCCAGCAGCCTCTTTCCCTCTAGGGATGAGCAGTTCTTC. Protein product: CASSLFPSRDEQFF.

The rearrangement links TRBV11-2 to TRBJ1-2; 8 bases agree with TRBD1. The CDR3 spans 12 residues. Germline V gene sequence: CDR1 SGHAT, CDR2 FQNNGV. With V trimmed by 6 bases and J by 6 bases, 3 bases remained unmatched. CDR3 residues: CASRSTGDGYTF. CDR3 DNA: TGTGCCAGCAGGTCGACAGGGGATGGCTACACCTTC.

This clone has a single count. The rearrangement uses TRBV6-5 and TRBJ1-4; D unclear. Deletions cut 2 bases from V and 3 bases from J, with 13 bases between. The CDR3 length is 16 residues. In germline, CDR1 is MNHEY, CDR2 SVGAGI. CDR3 DNA sequence: TGTGCCAGCAGTTACGTGACCGGAGGTGCTAATGAAAAACTGTTTTTT. It is translated as CASSYVTGGANEKLFF.

The chain is built from TRBV19 and TRBJ2-5; 8 bases line up with TRBD2. The germline gives CDR1 LNHDA, CDR2 SQIVND (reference sequence). J lost 5 bases, V lost 7 bases, and 21 bases had no gene match. The CDR3 totals 18 residues. The chain's CDR3 is CASTEGGGRLASVETQYF. CDR3 bases: TGTGCCAGTACCGAGGGGGGCGGGAGACTAGCGTCGGTGGAGACCCAGTACTTC.

The V and J genes are TRBV13 and TRBJ1-2, with 7 bases that match TRBD1. With V trimmed by 2 bases and J by 4 bases, 7 bases remained unmatched. The CDR3 consists of 15 residues. Germline V gene lookup returns CDR1 PRHDT and CDR2 FYEKMQ (reference sequence). In nucleotides, the CDR3 is TGTGCCAGCAGCTTAAGGGGACAGAGATCCTATGGCTACACCTTC. Amino acid sequence: CASSLRGQRSYGYTF.

The chain is built from TRBV2 and TRBJ2-7; the match to TRBD2 covers 13 bases. The length of the CDR3 is 17 residues. V gave up 2 bases and J gave up 0 bases; unmatched junction bases: 4. Germline CDR1 SNHLY, CDR2 FYNNEI. The CDR3 loop is CASSERLAGGSSYEQYF. In DNA form, the CDR3 reads TGTGCCAGCAGTGAAAGACTAGCGGGGGGTAGCTCCTACGAGCAGTACTTC. Looking up the rest from reference TRBV2 and TRBJ2-7 gives the full variable domain: EPEVTQTPSHQVTQMGQEVILRCVPISNHLYFYWYRQILGQKVEFLVSFYNNEISEKSEIFDDQFSVERPDGSNFTLKIRSTKLEDSAMYFCASSERLAGGSSYEQYFGPGTRLTVT.

V usage is TRBV19 and J usage is TRBJ1-2; 7 bases fit TRBD1. The germline gives CDR1 LNHDA, CDR2 SQIVND (reference sequence). The CDR3 runs 15 residues. J was trimmed by 8 bases and V by 3 bases; bases with no gene match: 12. DNA of the CDR3: TGTGCCAGTAGTATCGGCGATAAGGGGGCGCACGGCTACACCTTC. Protein sequence: CASSIGDKGAHGYTF.

The chain has TRBV6-6 and TRBJ2-7; TRBD1 matches at 7 bases. The germline V gene encodes CDR1 MNHNY and CDR2 SVGAGI (reference sequence). The CDR3 totals 14 residues. V dropped 5 bases and J dropped 1; count of bases not matched to a gene: 5. The chain's CDR3 is CASSREGQSYEQYF. The CDR3 nucleotides read TGTGCCAGCAGTCGTGAGGGACAGTCCTACGAGCAGTACTTC.

The chain carries TRBV7-8 and TRBJ1-1, with D perhaps matching TRBD1 (6 bases). V dropped 5 bases and J dropped 1 base, with 17 bases sitting between them. The CDR3 runs to 16 residues. The germline CDR1 and CDR2 sequences are SGHVS and FQNEAQ. This chain's CDR3 is CASSHDRTDRNTEAFF. CDR3 DNA sequence: TGTGCCAGCAGCCACGACAGGACAGATAGGAACACTGAAGCTTTCTTT.

This chain joins TRBV19 and TRBJ1-5; 8 nucleotides align to TRBD1. Trimming cost V 7 bases and J 6 bases; bases outside gene matches: 11. Germline values: CDR1 LNHDA, CDR2 SQIVND (reference sequence). This CDR3 has 15 amino acids. CDR3 bases: TGTGCCAGTACTGGGGGGCAGGGGGCTAGTCAGCCCCAGCATTTT. Translating gives CASTGGQGASQPQHF.

This chain links TRBV29-1 with TRBJ2-5, with TRBD2 matching 8 bases. The CDR3 covers 13 residues. The germline V gene has CDR1 SQVTM and CDR2 ANQGSEA. V trimming: 5 bases; J trimming: 4 bases; junction bases outside the gene matches: 6. The CDR3 region has the DNA TGCAGCGTTCCCTGGGCGGGGGGAGAGACCCAGTACTTC. Amino acid sequence: CSVPWAGGETQYF.